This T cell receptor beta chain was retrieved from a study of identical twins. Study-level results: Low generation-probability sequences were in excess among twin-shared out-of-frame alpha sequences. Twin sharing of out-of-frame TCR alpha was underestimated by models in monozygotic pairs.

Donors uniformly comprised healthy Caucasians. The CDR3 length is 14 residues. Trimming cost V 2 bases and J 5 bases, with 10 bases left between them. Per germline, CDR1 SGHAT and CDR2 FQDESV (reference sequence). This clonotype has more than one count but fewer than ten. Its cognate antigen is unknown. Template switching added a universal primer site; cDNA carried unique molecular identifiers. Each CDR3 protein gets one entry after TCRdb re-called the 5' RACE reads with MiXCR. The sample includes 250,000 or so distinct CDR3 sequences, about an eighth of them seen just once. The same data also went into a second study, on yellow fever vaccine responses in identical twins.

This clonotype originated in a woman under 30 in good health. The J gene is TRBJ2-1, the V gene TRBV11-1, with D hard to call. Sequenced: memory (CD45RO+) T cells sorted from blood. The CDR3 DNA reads TGTGCCAGCAGCTTATTCTCTACTGACAATGAGCAGTTCTTC. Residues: CASSLFSTDNEQFF.